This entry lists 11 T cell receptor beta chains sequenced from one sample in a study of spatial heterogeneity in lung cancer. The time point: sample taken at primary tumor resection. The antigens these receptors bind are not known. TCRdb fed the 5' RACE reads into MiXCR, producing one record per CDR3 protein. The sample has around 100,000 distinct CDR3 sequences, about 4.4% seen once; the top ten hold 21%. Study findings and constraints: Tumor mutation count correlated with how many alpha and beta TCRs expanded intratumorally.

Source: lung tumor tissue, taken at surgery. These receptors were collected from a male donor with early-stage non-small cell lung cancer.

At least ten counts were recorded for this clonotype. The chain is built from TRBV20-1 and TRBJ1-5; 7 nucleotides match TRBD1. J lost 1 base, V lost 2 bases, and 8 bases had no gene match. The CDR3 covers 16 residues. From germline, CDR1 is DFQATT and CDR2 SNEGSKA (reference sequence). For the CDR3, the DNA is TGCAGTGCTAGACGACTTACAGGGGTAAGCAATCAGCCCCAGCATTTT. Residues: CSARRLTGVSNQPQHF.

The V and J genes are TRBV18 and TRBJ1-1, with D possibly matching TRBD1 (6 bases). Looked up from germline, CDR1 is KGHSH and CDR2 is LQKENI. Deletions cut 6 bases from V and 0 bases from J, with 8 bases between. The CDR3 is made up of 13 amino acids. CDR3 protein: CASSDSMNTEAFF. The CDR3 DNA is TGTGCCAGCTCGGACAGCATGAACACTGAAGCTTTCTTT.

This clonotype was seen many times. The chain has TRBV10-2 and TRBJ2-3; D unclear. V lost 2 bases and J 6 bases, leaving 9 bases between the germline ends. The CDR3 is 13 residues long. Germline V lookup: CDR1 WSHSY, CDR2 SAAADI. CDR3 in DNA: TGCGCCAGCAGTGAGAAAGGACGGGATACGCAGTATTTT. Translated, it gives CASSEKGRDTQYF.

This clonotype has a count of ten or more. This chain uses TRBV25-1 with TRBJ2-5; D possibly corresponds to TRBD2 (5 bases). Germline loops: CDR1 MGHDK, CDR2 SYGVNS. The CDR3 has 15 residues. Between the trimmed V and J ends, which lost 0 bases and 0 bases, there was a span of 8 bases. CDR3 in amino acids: CASSEYSADQETQYF. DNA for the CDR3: TGTGCCAGCAGTGAATATAGCGCAGACCAAGAGACCCAGTACTTC.

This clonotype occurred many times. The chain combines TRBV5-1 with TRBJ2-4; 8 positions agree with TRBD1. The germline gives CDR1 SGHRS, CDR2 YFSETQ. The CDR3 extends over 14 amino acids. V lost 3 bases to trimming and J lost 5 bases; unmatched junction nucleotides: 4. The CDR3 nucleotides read TGCGCCAGCAGCTCCACGGGACAGGAAAACATTCAGTACTTC. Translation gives CASSSTGQENIQYF.

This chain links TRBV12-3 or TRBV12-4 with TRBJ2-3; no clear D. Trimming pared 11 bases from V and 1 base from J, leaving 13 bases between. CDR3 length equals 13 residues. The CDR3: CAGTLSGTDTQYF. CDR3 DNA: TGTGCCGGAACCCTGAGCGGCACAGATACGCAGTATTTT.

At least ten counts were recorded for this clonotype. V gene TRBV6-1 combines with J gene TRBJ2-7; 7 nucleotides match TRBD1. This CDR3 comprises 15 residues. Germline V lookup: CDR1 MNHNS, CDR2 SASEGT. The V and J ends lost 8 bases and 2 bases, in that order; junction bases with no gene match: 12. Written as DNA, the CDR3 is TGTGCCAGCTTACCGGGACAGAGTCAGACCTACGAGCAGTACTTC. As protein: CASLPGQSQTYEQYF.

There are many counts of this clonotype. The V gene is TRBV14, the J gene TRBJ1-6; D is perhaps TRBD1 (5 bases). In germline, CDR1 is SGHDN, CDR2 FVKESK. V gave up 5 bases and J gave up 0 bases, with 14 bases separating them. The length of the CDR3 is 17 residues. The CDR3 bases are TGTGCCAGCAGCGGATGGGGCGCCAGCTCCTATAATTCACCCCTCCACTTT. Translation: CASSGWGASSYNSPLHF.

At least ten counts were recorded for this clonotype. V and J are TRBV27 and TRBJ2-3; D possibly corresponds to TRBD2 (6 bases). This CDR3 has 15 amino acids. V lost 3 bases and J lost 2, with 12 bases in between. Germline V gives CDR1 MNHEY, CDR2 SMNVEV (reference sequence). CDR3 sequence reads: CASSLAGLTTDTQYF. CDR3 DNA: TGTGCCAGCAGTTTGGCGGGACTGACCACAGATACGCAGTATTTT.

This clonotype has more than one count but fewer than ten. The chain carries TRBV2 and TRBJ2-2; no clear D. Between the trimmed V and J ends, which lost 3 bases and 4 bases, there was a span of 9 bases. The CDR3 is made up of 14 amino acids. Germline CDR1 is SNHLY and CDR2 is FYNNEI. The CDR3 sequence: CASSDIGPTGELFF. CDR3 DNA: TGTGCCAGCAGTGATATCGGGCCCACCGGGGAGCTGTTTTTT. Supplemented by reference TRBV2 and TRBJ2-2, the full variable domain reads EPEVTQTPSHQVTQMGQEVILRCVPISNHLYFYWYRQILGQKVEFLVSFYNNEISEKSEIFDDQFSVERPDGSNFTLKIRSTKLEDSAMYFCASSDIGPTGELFFGEGSRLTVL.

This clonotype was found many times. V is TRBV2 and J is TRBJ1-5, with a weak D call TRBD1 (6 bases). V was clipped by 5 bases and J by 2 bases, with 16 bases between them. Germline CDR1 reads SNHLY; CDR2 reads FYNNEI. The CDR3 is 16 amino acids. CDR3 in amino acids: CASSSERPGGNQPQHF. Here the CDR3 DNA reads TGTGCCAGCAGTTCGGAAAGGCCAGGGGGCAATCAGCCCCAGCATTTT.